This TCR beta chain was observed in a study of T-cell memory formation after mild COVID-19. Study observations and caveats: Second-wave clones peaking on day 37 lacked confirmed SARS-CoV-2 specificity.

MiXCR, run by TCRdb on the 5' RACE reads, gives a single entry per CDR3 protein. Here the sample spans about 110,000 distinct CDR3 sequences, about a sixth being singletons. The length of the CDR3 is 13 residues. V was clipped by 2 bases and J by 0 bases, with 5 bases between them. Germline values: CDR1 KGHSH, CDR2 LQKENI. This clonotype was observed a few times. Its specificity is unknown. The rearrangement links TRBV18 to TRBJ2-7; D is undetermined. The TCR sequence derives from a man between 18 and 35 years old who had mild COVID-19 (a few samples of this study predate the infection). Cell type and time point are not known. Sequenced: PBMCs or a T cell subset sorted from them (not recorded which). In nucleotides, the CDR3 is TGTGCCAGCTCACCAGACACCTCCTACGAGCAGTACTTC. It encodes CASSPDTSYEQYF.